This T cell receptor (beta chain) originates from a study of OX40 agonist ivuxolimab in advanced cancers. On the study more broadly: Patients assigned to dose escalation were diagnosed with hepatocellular carcinoma, melanoma, renal cell or head and neck cancer.

The data were produced by immunoSEQ multiplex PCR, yet TCRdb's version contains in-frame clones alone and is incomplete. Of roughly 67,000 clones in the sample, roughly 86% were seen once. The CDR3 is 16 residues long. V was shortened by 4 bases and J by 0 bases, with 15 bases between the two germline ends. Looked up from germline, CDR1 is MDHEN and CDR2 is SYDVKM. The specimen comprised CD4+ or CD8+ T cells sorted from blood, sampled in a trial of the OX40 agonist ivuxolimab. The TCR sequence derives from an adult with an advanced solid tumor such as melanoma, head and neck, liver or kidney cancer. This chain joins TRBV28 and TRBJ1-1, with a tentative D call TRBD1 (5 bases). The CDR3 reads CASSSGTVIMNTEAFF. The DNA for the CDR3 is TGTGCCAGCAGTTCCGGGACGGTCATTATGAACACTGAAGCTTTCTTT.